Below are 18 T cell receptor beta chains sequenced from a single sample in a study of blood T cell repertoires in COVID-19 (dated by TCRdb to 2020 to 2022). Libraries were made using the immunoSEQ multiplex PCR assay. As stored in TCRdb, this immuneACCESS dataset retains in-frame rearrangements with V and J assigned. A fraction of the clones does not appear; measured against another copy, unresolved V genes explain less than half of the discrepancy, and the remainder lacks a known reason. The sample includes roughly 280,000 clones, with roughly nine tenths observed a single time. The ten largest clones add up to about 8.6% of the sample. Material for sequencing was peripheral blood. The receptors were sampled from a man between 35 and 55 years old with active or convalescent COVID-19.

In its sample, this clone was seen a few times. This chain joins TRBV10-3 and TRBJ1-4; 10 bases agree with TRBD1. CDR1 is ENHRY, CDR2 SYGVKD, per germline. The CDR3 runs 14 residues. The V gene end was trimmed by 10 bases and the J gene end by 0 bases; junction bases not matched to a gene: 2. The CDR3 protein is CATGQGATNEKLFF. In nucleotides, the CDR3 is TGTGCCACCGGACAGGGGGCAACTAATGAAAAACTGTTTTTT.

There are a few counts of this clone. CDR3 amino acids: CASSGHTGELFF. For the CDR3, the DNA is TGTGCCAGCAGCGGGCACACCGGGGAGCTGTTTTTT. The V call is TRBV9, the J call TRBJ2-2; D gene ambiguous. CDR1 SGDLS and CDR2 YYNGEE come from the germline V gene. This CDR3 comprises 12 residues. Deletions cut 3 bases from V and 3 bases from J, with 3 bases between.

The chain combines TRBV6-5 with TRBJ1-4, with TRBD1 matching over 9 bases. This CDR3 contains 14 residues. V gave up 6 bases and J gave up 6 bases; unmatched junction bases: 5. In germline, CDR1 is MNHEY, CDR2 SVGAGI. CDR3 sequence (DNA): TGTGCCAGCAGACGGGACAGGGTGGATGAAAAACTGTTTTTT. This sequence encodes CASRRDRVDEKLFF.

The J gene is TRBJ1-5, the V gene TRBV27; the match to TRBD1 covers 9 bases. Germline CDR1 reads MNHEY; CDR2 reads SMNVEV (reference sequence). The CDR3 runs to 16 residues. Trimming took 8 bases from V and 2 from J; bases not matched to a gene: 10. CDR3 amino acids: CASQTTGGAGNQPQHF. Here the CDR3 DNA reads TGTGCCAGCCAAACTACAGGGGGCGCAGGCAATCAGCCCCAGCATTTT.

This rearrangement joins TRBV11-2 to TRBJ1-2; D possibly corresponds to TRBD1 (6 bases). Germline loops: CDR1 SGHAT, CDR2 FQNNGV. This CDR3 contains 16 residues. The V and J ends lost 7 bases and 2 bases respectively, with 20 bases between them. DNA for the CDR3: TGTGCCAGCACCCCAGGGGTAGGTCCTGCGAACTATGGCTACACCTTC. This encodes CASTPGVGPANYGYTF. Drawing the rest from reference TRBV11-2 and TRBJ1-2, the complete variable domain is EAGVAQSPRYKIIEKRQSVAFWCNPISGHATLYWYQQILGQGPKLLIQFQNNGVVDDSQLPKDRFSAERLKGVDSTLKIQPAKLEDSAVYLCASTPGVGPANYGYTFGSGTRLTVV.

V gene TRBV27 combines with J gene TRBJ1-6; D possibly corresponds to TRBD1 (6 bases). V lost 5 bases to trimming and J lost 6 bases, with 17 bases between them. CDR1 and CDR2 (germline): MNHEY, SMNVEV (reference sequence). The CDR3 is made up of 16 amino acids. The DNA for the CDR3 is TGTGCCAGCAGTAGGGCAGGGGAGTTGGGTAATTCACCCCTCCACTTT. This sequence encodes CASSRAGELGNSPLHF.

The V call is TRBV9, the J call TRBJ2-4; 13 bases agree with TRBD2. After removal of 2 bases from V and 7 bases from J, the junction contained 6 bases not matched to a gene. This CDR3 spans 16 amino acids. Germline V CDR1 and CDR2: SGDLS, YYNGEE. The CDR3 nucleotides read TGTGCCAGCAGCGTCGGACTAGCGGGGGTTGAGAACATTCAGTACTTC. Translated, it gives CASSVGLAGVENIQYF.

This clone appeared once. V usage is TRBV11-3 and J usage is TRBJ2-6; no definite D call. The CDR3 loop spans 15 amino acids. Germline lookup yields CDR1 SGHNT and CDR2 YENEEA. V was cut by 5 bases and J by 0 bases, with 8 bases left in between. Here the CDR3 reads CASSRLISGANVLTF. For the CDR3, the DNA is TGTGCCAGCAGCCGACTGATCTCTGGGGCCAACGTCCTGACTTTC.

This sequence joins TRBV2 and TRBJ2-1; 8 positions agree with TRBD2. The V gene end was trimmed by 9 bases and the J gene end by 9 bases; junction bases not matched to a gene: 10. The CDR3 runs 13 residues. Germline CDR1 reads SNHLY; CDR2 reads FYNNEI. This CDR3 is CASRAGATGEQFF. In DNA, the CDR3 is TGTGCCAGTCGAGCGGGAGCGACGGGTGAGCAGTTCTTC.

This chain joins TRBV9 and TRBJ2-1, with D perhaps TRBD1 (5 bases). V was shortened by 4 bases and J by 0 bases, with 8 bases between the two germline ends. Germline CDR1 SGDLS, CDR2 YYNGEE. The CDR3 is 14 amino acids. The chain's CDR3 is CASSPQGSYNEQFF. The CDR3 nucleotides are TGTGCCAGCAGCCCCCAGGGCTCCTACAATGAGCAGTTCTTC.

V and J are TRBV7-9 and TRBJ1-2; D gene uncertain. The CDR3 length is 12 residues. In germline, CDR1 is SEHNR, CDR2 FQNEAQ (reference sequence). Trimming left V 10 bases short and J 0 bases short, with 9 bases between. The CDR3, as DNA: TGTGCCATCGAGGAGGCTAACTATGGCTACACCTTC. Residues: CAIEEANYGYTF.

This clone has more than one count but fewer than ten. V usage is TRBV11-1 and J usage is TRBJ1-3; D might be TRBD1 (5 bases). The V end lost 8 bases, the J end lost 1 base, and 12 bases lay between the germline ends. Germline V gene sequence: CDR1 SGHAT, CDR2 FQDESV (reference sequence). CDR3 length: 14 amino acids. In DNA, the CDR3 is TGTGCCAGCGAACCGACAGATTCTGGAAACACCATATATTTT. This sequence encodes CASEPTDSGNTIYF.

The chain carries TRBV9 and TRBJ2-1; 8 nucleotides match TRBD2. The length of the CDR3 is 13 residues. The ends lost 7 bases at V and 7 bases at J; junction bases unmatched: 7. Germline assignment: CDR1 SGDLS and CDR2 YYNGEE. This chain's CDR3 is CASAQSGGNEQFF. The DNA of the CDR3 is TGTGCCAGCGCTCAGAGCGGGGGAAATGAGCAGTTCTTC.

The chain couples TRBV2 to TRBJ1-3; D ambiguous. Germline loops: CDR1 SNHLY, CDR2 FYNNEI. V lost 4 bases, J lost 2 bases, and 6 bases lay in between. The CDR3 length is 13 residues. Here the CDR3 DNA reads TGTGCCAGCAGTGGCGCGACTGGAAACACCATATATTTT. It codes for CASSGATGNTIYF.

This clone appeared a single time. The V and J genes are TRBV19 and TRBJ2-7; the match to TRBD2 covers 7 bases. The CDR3 sequence is 14 residues long. The germline CDR1 and CDR2 sequences are LNHDA and SQIVND (reference sequence). V lost 1 base to trimming and J lost 2 bases; unmatched junction nucleotides: 2. The CDR3 sequence is CASSIVGGAYEQYF. The CDR3 DNA follows: TGTGCCAGTAGTATAGTTGGGGGGGCCTACGAGCAGTACTTC.

The rearrangement joins TRBV28 to TRBJ1-5, with D tentatively TRBD1 (5 bases). This CDR3 spans 14 amino acids. V was pared by 3 bases and J by 6 bases, with 12 bases between. Germline-derived CDR1 and CDR2 are MDHEN and SYDVKM. The CDR3 region is CASSLVEGVQPQHF. The CDR3 bases are TGTGCCAGCAGTTTGGTGGAAGGGGTTCAGCCCCAGCATTTT.

The chain uses TRBV4-2 and TRBJ1-6; 9 positions match TRBD1. V lost 3 bases to trimming and J lost 9 bases; unmatched junction nucleotides: 9. From germline, CDR1 is LGHNA and CDR2 YNFKEQ. The CDR3 is 16 amino acids. In DNA form, the CDR3 reads TGTGCCAGCAGCCATCGAGTCCCGGGACAGGGTTCACCCCTCCACTTT. Its protein product is CASSHRVPGQGSPLHF.

This chain connects TRBV6-5 to TRBJ2-2, with 7 nucleotides matching TRBD1. This CDR3 spans 15 amino acids. V lost 5 bases, J lost 3 bases, and 6 bases stayed unmatched. Germline CDR1 MNHEY, CDR2 SVGAGI. Here the CDR3 DNA reads TGTGCCAGCAGTCAGGGGGACGTGGACACCGGGGAGCTGTTTTTT. Amino acids: CASSQGDVDTGELFF.